This TCR beta chain was identified in a study of T cells in Graves' hyperthyroidism and ophthalmopathy. Study overall: Peripheral blood specimens were obtained at initial diagnosis, prior to any treatment.

This clonotype was observed at least ten times. Its antigen is not known. General observations from the study: Peripheral blood also featured most of the thyroid clonotypes expanded above 0.001. In simple terms, a model built on 13 V-J features told ophthalmopathy apart from stable hyperthyroidism.

The CDR3 contains 13 residues. Trimming took off 6 bases at V and 5 bases at J, with 13 bases between the two ends. Germline values: CDR1 SGHTA, CDR2 FQGNSA. The source material, RNA transcripts, was used to amplify TCR beta CDR3 regions. RT-PCR in the first round (using the HTBI primer set) targeted the TCR CDR3. From the multiplex PCR reads, TCRdb called clonotypes with MiXCR, one entry per CDR3 protein. The table shows 700,000 to 950,000 distinct CDR3 sequences, with over 35% occurring only once. Diagnosing involved the use of clinical symptoms, serum thyroxine and TRAb, thyroid ultrasound and orbital computed tomography.

This TCR came from a woman between 40 and 50 years old with Graves' hyperthyroidism. The sample taken for sequencing was blood. The gene calls are TRBV7-2 and TRBJ2-5; tentative D call: TRBD2 (5 bases). The CDR3, as DNA: TGTGCCAGCAGTACCGGGCCGGGGGAGACCCAGTACTTC. It codes for CASSTGPGETQYF. Supplemented by reference TRBV7-2 and TRBJ2-5, the full variable domain reads GAGVSQSPSNKVTEKGKDVELRCDPISGHTALYWYRQSLGQGLEFLIYFQGNSAPDKSGLPSDRFSAERTGGSVSTLTIQRTQQEDSAVYLCASSTGPGETQYFGPGTRLLVL.